Below are 9 T cell receptor beta chains sequenced from a single sample in a study of cytomegalovirus exposure and HLA in healthy donors. PCR primers comprised 60 Vbeta and 13 Jbeta primers. Assay: immunoSEQ multiplex PCR; the TCRdb copy retains only in-frame clones and omits some. The data hold 110,000 to 150,000 clones, with approximately 80% observed a single time. Sequencing was carried out using PBMCs. These receptors came from a woman aged 35 to 49 in good health and CMV-seronegative.

The V call is TRBV4-2, the J call TRBJ2-7, with D maybe TRBD2 (6 bases). CDR1 is LGHNA, CDR2 YNFKEQ, per germline. CDR3 size: 16 residues. Trimming left V 4 bases short and J 2 bases short, with 18 bases between. For the CDR3, the DNA is TGTGCCAGCAGCCCCCTGGTGGGGGGAACCGCCTACGAGCAGTACTTC. It yields the protein CASSPLVGGTAYEQYF.

V is TRBV7-9 and J is TRBJ1-1; 7 bases line up with TRBD1. CDR3 size: 15 residues. The V segment lost 4 bases and the J segment 4 bases; nucleotides outside the gene matches: 9. The V gene's germline CDR1 is SEHNR and CDR2 FQNEAQ (reference sequence). CDR3 DNA: TGTGCCAGCAGCTCGGCGGACAGGCGGGGCACTGAAGCTTTCTTT. Encoded protein: CASSSADRRGTEAFF.

This chain joins TRBV19 and TRBJ1-4; a weak D match, TRBD1 (5 bases). The CDR3 is 16 amino acids. Germline V gene data show CDR1 as LNHDA and CDR2 as SQIVND (reference sequence). Trimming took 3 bases from V and 5 from J, leaving 16 bases between them. CDR3 sequence: CASSMTAGSVNEKLFF. The CDR3 DNA reads as TGTGCCAGTAGTATGACAGCGGGTTCTGTGAATGAAAAACTGTTTTTT.

The genes are TRBV2 and TRBJ2-1; D possibly corresponds to TRBD1 (6 bases). The germline V gene encodes CDR1 SNHLY and CDR2 FYNNEI. The CDR3 has 15 residues. With 7 bases removed from V and 4 bases from J, the gap between germline ends came to 17 bases. DNA of the CDR3: TGTGCCAGCACCGAACAGGGACGGGGTTACAATGAGCAGTTCTTC. It specifies CASTEQGRGYNEQFF.

This rearrangement joins TRBV7-9 to TRBJ2-3; 10 nucleotides align to TRBD2. CDR3 length equals 17 residues. V lost 4 bases, J lost 0 bases, and 7 bases stayed unmatched. Germline CDR1 and CDR2: SEHNR and FQNEAQ (reference sequence). In DNA form, the CDR3 reads TGTGCCAGCAGCTCCCAGCGGGAGGGCCCGAGCACAGATACGCAGTATTTT. Amino acid sequence: CASSSQREGPSTDTQYF.

V gene TRBV6-5 combines with J gene TRBJ2-4; weak D call: TRBD1 (6 bases). From germline, CDR1 is MNHEY and CDR2 SVGAGI. The CDR3 has 14 amino acids. V was trimmed by 4 bases and J by 6 bases, leaving 13 bases between them. Written as DNA, the CDR3 is TGTGCCAGCAGTTCCCCAGGGGATTCAAACATTCAGTACTTC. Its protein product is CASSSPGDSNIQYF.

As regards this clone: The germline gene is not matched at one end of the junction; a read error may be the cause. This chain connects TRBV28 to TRBJ2-6, with D unclear. This CDR3 is 16 amino acids long. CDR1 and CDR2 from the germline V gene are MDHEN and SYDVKM. The CDR3 DNA reads TGTGCCGGCAGTTTAATGCGCCAAGCTGGGGCCAACGTCCTGACTTTC. This translates into CAGSLMRQAGANVLTF.

This clone was seen more than once but under ten times. The chain has TRBV5-1 and TRBJ2-2; 7 positions match TRBD2. The J segment lost 7 bases and the V segment lost 5 bases, leaving 14 bases of the junction unmatched. The CDR3 is 16 residues long. Germline V gives CDR1 SGHRS, CDR2 YFSETQ. The CDR3 DNA reads TGCGCCAGCAGTGTGTTTTCACGAGCGGGGAACGGGGAGCTGTTTTTT. This encodes CASSVFSRAGNGELFF.

V is TRBV5-4 and J is TRBJ1-2; a weak D match, TRBD1 (5 bases). The CDR3 sequence is 14 residues long. Germline values: CDR1 SGHNT, CDR2 YYREEE (reference sequence). Trimming removed 4 bases at V and 0 bases at J, with 10 bases between. The CDR3 nucleotides read TGTGCCAGCAGCCCCGGACAAGCTAACTATGGCTACACCTTC. Translating gives CASSPGQANYGYTF. The variable domain in full, completed from reference TRBV5-4 and TRBJ1-2, reads ETGVTQSPTHLIKTRGQQVTLRCSSQSGHNTVSWYQQALGQGPQFIFQYYREEENGRGNFPPRFSGLQFPNYSSELNVNALELDDSALYLCASSPGQANYGYTFGSGTRLTVV.